These 5 T cell receptor beta chains were all obtained from the same sample, sequenced in a study of shared clonotypes between healthy human individuals (dated by TCRdb to about 2020). The library was produced with the immunoSEQ multiplex PCR assay. TCRdb re-hosts the immuneACCESS table, in-frame sequences only. Its copies lack some clones; in the studies checked, an unresolved V gene accounts for under half of them, and the cause for the rest is not known. The sample has about 590,000 clones on record, about 95% of them singletons. The ten largest account for 0.09% to 0.13% of the sample. CD8 naive samples were obtained by positive selection for CCR7 among CD45RO-negative cells, yielding a CD45RA+CCR7+ population from which TemRA cells were excluded. Sequencing input: naive CD8+ T cells sorted from blood. The sample's cell subset or site label, in plain terms: CD45RA+CCR7+. These TCRs come from a woman between 25 and 40 years old in good health.

The chain combines TRBV14 with TRBJ2-5, with TRBD2 matching 13 bases. V trimming: 6 bases; J trimming: 1 base; junction bases outside the gene matches: 14. Per germline, CDR1 SGHDN and CDR2 FVKESK. CDR3 length: 19 amino acids. DNA of the CDR3: TGTGCCAGCAGTCCCCCCGGACTAGCGGGAGAAGATGGCCAAGAGACCCAGTACTTC. It encodes CASSPPGLAGEDGQETQYF.

The genes are TRBV5-4 and TRBJ1-1, with D unresolved. Trimming stripped 1 base from V and 0 bases from J, with 7 bases between. The V gene's germline CDR1 is SGHNT and CDR2 YYREEE (reference sequence). CDR3 length: 14 amino acids. CDR3 bases: TGTGCCAGCAGCTTGTCGGAAGTGAACACTGAAGCTTTCTTT. The encoded protein is CASSLSEVNTEAFF.

V usage is TRBV29-1 and J usage is TRBJ2-7; 10 bases fit TRBD1. This CDR3 contains 13 residues. The V gene end was trimmed by 5 bases and the J gene end by 2 bases; junction bases not matched to a gene: 3. Germline CDR1 SQVTM, CDR2 ANQGSEA. CDR3 protein: CSVTGTGAYEQYF. DNA for the CDR3: TGCAGCGTTACCGGGACAGGGGCCTACGAGCAGTACTTC.

V usage is TRBV5-6 and J usage is TRBJ2-5; the match to TRBD1 covers 7 bases. This CDR3 has 14 residues. Germline V gene data show CDR1 as SGHDT and CDR2 as YYEEEE. Trimming removed 4 bases from V and 5 bases from J; junction bases left unmatched: 8. The CDR3 DNA reads as TGTGCCAGCAGCCAACAGGGGTTTCGGGAGACCCAGTACTTC. Residues: CASSQQGFRETQYF.

The chain joins TRBV7-9 to TRBJ2-7; D unclear. V was pared by 6 bases and J by 4 bases, with 10 bases between. Germline CDR1 and CDR2: SEHNR and FQNEAQ (reference sequence). This CDR3 has 12 amino acids. The CDR3 DNA follows: TGTGCCAGCAGTCCTTGGGGTTACGAGCAGTACTTC. Translated: CASSPWGYEQYF.